The T cell receptor beta chain described here comes from a study of human T cells and chemical hapten exposure. TCRdb reprocessed the RACE reads with MiXCR, giving one entry per CDR3 protein. The profile shows nearly 110,000 distinct CDR3 sequences, approximately 12% of them singletons. Study conclusions and caveats: Patch test score was positively correlated with the counts of TCRs that had expanded at PT1.

This clonotype came up many times. Its antigen is as yet unknown. Sample time point: pre-sensitization, week 0. Treatment noted: therapeutic diphenylcyclopropenone sensitization with weekly scalp DPC. The TCR sequence derives from a woman between 45 and 60 years old with alopecia areata. Some clones in this sample may be carry-over from other donors' samples. The material sequenced was whole blood, taken in connection with sensitization to the hapten diphenylcyclopropenone (DPC).

The CDR3 coding sequence is TGCAGCGTTGATCTGGAGGGGGCCACAGATACGCAGTATTTT. Protein sequence: CSVDLEGATDTQYF. J is TRBJ2-3 and V is TRBV29-1, with a weak D call TRBD1 (7 bases). V lost 3 bases and J lost 2, with 12 bases in between. The CDR3 has 14 amino acids. The germline V gene encodes CDR1 SQVTM and CDR2 ANQGSEA.